This entry concerns a single T cell receptor beta chain. Its target is not known. Germline V CDR1 and CDR2: SGHRS, YFSETQ. This CDR3 is 15 amino acids long. The J segment lost 3 bases and the V segment lost 2 bases, leaving 6 bases of the junction unmatched. The assay was immunoSEQ multiplex PCR, and TCRdb's table has in-frame clones only and misses some. The sample consists of some 370,000 clones, 83% of them appearing once. These data come from a study of Ad26.COV2.S vaccination and SARS-CoV-2 variants. Findings and caveats of the study: The analyses of TCR breadth and depth may have understated the size of total T cell responses.

Treatment specified: some 20 received Ad26.COV2.S at low or high dose, single or two shots; roughly five received placebo; per-sample allocation not given. Sampling was performed 63 days after the first vaccine or placebo injection. The chain couples TRBV5-1 to TRBJ2-7, with 9 bases matching TRBD1. This clonotype was obtained from a person between 18 and 60 years old who received the Ad26.COV2.S COVID-19 vaccine or a placebo. The sample was peripheral blood, taken in a trial of Ad26.COV2.S vaccine versus placebo. CDR3 nucleotides: TGCGCCAGCAGCTTTGGGACAGGGACCTACTACGAGCAGTACTTC. Protein: CASSFGTGTYYEQYF.